These T cell receptor beta chains were read from a single sample in a study of T cells after yellow fever vaccination. TCRdb reanalysed the 5' RACE reads using MiXCR and keeps one entry per CDR3 protein. The table records 350,000 or so distinct CDR3 sequences, roughly 7.5% of them present only once. This specimen consisted of PBMCs, obtained roughly 46 days after the first yellow fever vaccination. These receptors all come from a man between 18 and 35 years old who received the YFV17D yellow fever vaccine. The CDR3 runs from the conserved cysteine through the conserved F or W. The order of the fields is J gene, V gene, D gene, CDR3 protein. A D gene is named only where the DNA matches it firmly.

TRBJ2-7 TRBV5-1 - CASSLVAGQDEQYF
TRBJ2-3 TRBV4-3 TRBD2 CASSQRAPPRGAYTDTQYF
TRBJ2-5 TRBV5-1 - CASSLAAGRETQYF
TRBJ2-1 TRBV12-3/TRBV12-4 - CASSRGDEQFF
TRBJ2-1 TRBV7-9 TRBD1 CASMGQGYNEQFF
TRBJ2-5 TRBV7-2 - CASSLVAPGKETQYF
TRBJ2-3 TRBV2 - CASHRAQDTQYF
TRBJ2-1 TRBV7-8 - CASSLGYGGYLLTEQFF
TRBJ1-2 TRBV5-1 - CASSLRKGYGYTF
TRBJ2-5 TRBV12-5 - CARMTRRPREETQYF
TRBJ1-1 TRBV24-1 - CATSDSRWADTEAFF
TRBJ2-2 TRBV20-1 TRBD1 CSARGTGRSGELFF
TRBJ2-1 TRBV5-1 - CASSLGAQDNEQFF
TRBJ2-3 TRBV5-6 - CASSFRLTDTQYF
TRBJ2-7 TRBV6-2/TRBV6-3 - CASSSRTDEQYF
TRBJ1-4 TRBV29-1 - CSVEYGGATNEKLFF
TRBJ2-5 TRBV7-3 - CASSPEPGETQYF
TRBJ1-5 TRBV23-1 - CASSQPWQPQHF
TRBJ2-1 TRBV3-1 TRBD2 CASSQVGTSGPSGEQFF
TRBJ1-2 TRBV6-4 TRBD1 CASSRRQGYAYGYTF
TRBJ1-2 TRBV5-1 - CASSLDDVDGYGYTF
TRBJ2-2 TRBV18 - CASSDTGELFF